The 14 T cell receptor beta chains below all came from one sample that was sequenced in a study of cytomegalovirus exposure and HLA in healthy donors. PCR amplification relied on 60 Vbeta primers (plus 13 Jbeta primers). The data were produced by immunoSEQ multiplex PCR, yet TCRdb's version contains in-frame clones alone and is incomplete. In the table there are over 150,000 clones, 60% to 80% of which are singletons. The sequencing sample was made of PBMCs. The receptor set was obtained from a man between 60 and 75 years old in good health and CMV-seronegative.

V and J are TRBV6-1 and TRBJ1-1, with no clear D. Germline V CDR1 and CDR2: MNHNS, SASEGT. Trimming removed 1 base at V and 3 bases at J, with 12 bases between. This CDR3 has 15 residues. The CDR3, as DNA: TGTGCCAGCAGTGAAGGAGGCACCCGGGACACTGAAGCTTTCTTT. Amino acid sequence: CASSEGGTRDTEAFF.

The chain couples TRBV4-3 to TRBJ2-1; 9 bases map to TRBD2. With 4 bases clipped from V and 6 bases from J, the junction kept 19 bases outside the gene matches. The CDR3 has 19 amino acids. The germline gives CDR1 LGHNA, CDR2 YSLEER. For the CDR3, the DNA is TGCGCCAGCAGCCTCGACCTTCCTTTAGCGGGAGTAGCGGGCAATGAGCAGTTCTTC. Translated, it gives CASSLDLPLAGVAGNEQFF.

The CDR3, as DNA: TGTGCCAGCTCACCACAAACTAGCGGGAGCCGGGTAAATGAGCAGTTCTTC. The encoded protein is CASSPQTSGSRVNEQFF. The V call is TRBV18, the J call TRBJ2-1; 11 bases map to TRBD2. Unmatched junction bases numbered 9, after V lost 1 base and J lost 7 bases. This CDR3 contains 17 residues. CDR1 KGHSH and CDR2 LQKENI come from the germline V gene.

For this clone: This sample includes further DNA sequences coding for the same CDR3. V gene TRBV7-2 combines with J gene TRBJ2-1; D is perhaps TRBD2 (7 bases). CDR1 and CDR2 from the germline V gene are SGHTA and FQGNSA. The CDR3 has 15 amino acids. Trimming pared 9 bases from V and 0 bases from J, leaving 15 bases between. The CDR3 sequence: CASRPAGASYNEQFF. Written as DNA, the CDR3 is TGTGCCAGTAGGCCCGCGGGGGCCTCCTACAATGAGCAGTTCTTC.

The chain recombines TRBV6-1 with TRBJ2-1; 10 bases agree with TRBD2. Looked up from germline, CDR1 is MNHNS and CDR2 is SASEGT. With V trimmed by 4 bases and J by 7 bases, 7 bases remained unmatched. The CDR3 has 15 residues. The CDR3 DNA reads TGTGCCAGCAGTGTCCCTAGCGGGGGATGGAATGAGCAGTTCTTC. Its translation is CASSVPSGGWNEQFF.

This chain joins TRBV27 and TRBJ1-2, with 7 bases identical to TRBD1. Trimming at V came to 7 bases and at J to 0 bases, leaving 11 bases not matched to a gene. Germline V gene lookup returns CDR1 MNHEY and CDR2 SMNVEV (reference sequence). CDR3 length: 16 amino acids. CDR3 sequence (DNA): TGTGCCAGCACAACCATACGGGACAGCTCTAACTATGGCTACACCTTC. Its protein is CASTTIRDSSNYGYTF.

V is TRBV5-6 and J is TRBJ2-7, with 10 bases identical to TRBD1. The ends lost 4 bases at V and 2 bases at J; junction bases unmatched: 6. The germline V gene has CDR1 SGHDT and CDR2 YYEEEE. CDR3 size: 15 residues. The CDR3 DNA is TGTGCCAGCAGCGCCGGGACAGGGGCTCCCTACGAGCAGTACTTC. The encoded protein is CASSAGTGAPYEQYF.

V is TRBV9 and J is TRBJ2-2; 8 bases fit TRBD2. V dropped 2 bases and J dropped 0; count of bases not matched to a gene: 6. The CDR3 extends over 17 amino acids. From germline, CDR1 is SGDLS and CDR2 YYNGEE. The DNA for the CDR3 is TGTGCCAGCAGCGTGCACGGGGGGGGGTCGAACACCGGGGAGCTGTTTTTT. This gives the protein CASSVHGGGSNTGELFF. Drawing the rest from reference TRBV9 and TRBJ2-2, the complete variable domain is DSGVTQTPKHLITATGQRVTLRCSPRSGDLSVYWYQQSLDQGLQFLIQYYNGEERAKGNILERFSAQQFPDLHSELNLSSLELGDSALYFCASSVHGGGSNTGELFFGEGSRLTVL.

The chain joins TRBV7-6 to TRBJ2-5; tentative D call: TRBD2 (6 bases). Germline-derived CDR1 and CDR2 are SGHVS and FNYEAQ. CDR3 length: 15 amino acids. Between the trimmed V and J ends, which lost 5 bases and 0 bases, there was a span of 13 bases. CDR3 coding DNA: TGTGCCAGCAGCCCGATCGCGGGGTACCAAGAGACCCAGTACTTC. The encoded protein is CASSPIAGYQETQYF.

This clone occurred a few times. This chain links TRBV30 with TRBJ1-2; a possible D gene is TRBD1 (5 bases). V was cut by 3 bases and J by 8 bases, with 13 bases left in between. Germline-derived CDR1 and CDR2 are GTSNPN and SVGIG (reference sequence). The CDR3 is 12 residues long. The CDR3 spells CAWRPPGSGYTF. The DNA of the CDR3 is TGTGCCTGGAGGCCTCCAGGGTCCGGCTACACCTTC.

V gene TRBV30 combines with J gene TRBJ2-5, with D possibly TRBD1 on 6 matching bases. Per germline, CDR1 GTSNPN and CDR2 SVGIG (reference sequence). The V gene lost 3 bases and the J gene lost 1 base, with 15 bases spanning the gap. This CDR3 spans 15 amino acids. The CDR3 DNA is TGTGCCTGGAGAGATACAGGGAAAATCCAAGAGACCCAGTACTTC. This codes for CAWRDTGKIQETQYF.

This clone was counted a few times. The V call is TRBV29-1, the J call TRBJ1-1; a possible D gene is TRBD1 (5 bases). The V gene's germline CDR1 is SQVTM and CDR2 ANQGSEA. The length of the CDR3 is 12 residues. Trimming removed 3 bases from V and 4 bases from J, with 9 bases in between. The CDR3 loop is CSVEYQGTEAFF. The CDR3 bases are TGCAGCGTTGAGTATCAGGGCACTGAAGCTTTCTTT.

Regarding this clone: An end of the junction does not agree with germline; a read error may underlie this. The chain carries TRBV7-9 and TRBJ1-2; no reliable D call. Per germline, CDR1 SEHNR and CDR2 FQNEAQ (reference sequence). The CDR3 extends over 12 amino acids. CDR3 amino acids: CSSSLAGYGYTF. CDR3 coding DNA: TGTTCCAGCAGCTTAGCCGGCTATGGCTACACCTTC.

V and J are TRBV6-1 and TRBJ1-4, with D tentatively TRBD1 (5 bases). Germline V gives CDR1 MNHNS, CDR2 SASEGT. The CDR3 loop spans 15 amino acids. V was cut by 6 bases and J by 3 bases, with 14 bases left in between. This CDR3 is CASSQPGRSNEKLFF. The CDR3 DNA reads as TGTGCCAGCAGCCAGCCAGGGCGATCTAATGAAAAACTGTTTTTT.